This TCR beta chain was identified during a study of blood T cell repertoires in COVID-19. Study context: Samples taken during acute and convalescent COVID-19 were collected in the United States, Italy and Spain.

The J segment lost 8 bases and the V segment lost 8 bases, leaving 11 bases of the junction unmatched. The CDR3 contains 15 residues. Germline CDR1 reads LGHDT; CDR2 reads YNNKEL (reference sequence). Sequencing was performed with immunoSEQ multiplex PCR; in TCRdb, only in-frame clones are kept and a portion is missing. Among about 180,000 clones listed, over 75% were seen once. The TCR was taken from a woman of 80 years or more with acute or convalescent COVID-19. Sequencing was carried out using peripheral blood. The genes are TRBV3-1 (or the pseudogene TRBV3-2) and TRBJ2-1; 11 nucleotides line up with TRBD2. CDR3 in amino acids: CASGYSGGAHHEQFF. CDR3 nucleotide sequence: TGTGCCAGCGGATATAGCGGGGGGGCCCATCATGAGCAGTTCTTC.